This T cell receptor (beta chain) came from a study of OX40 agonist ivuxolimab in advanced cancers. Overall study context: The patients' treatment was ivuxolimab, an agonistic anti-OX40 (CD134) antibody. The study reported partial responses in three patients: one hepatocellular carcinoma, two cutaneous melanoma.

Study-level points and caveats: Antigens targeted by the expanded peripheral T cells were not determined. Expanded clones tended on average to be more numerous among CD8+ T cells than CD4+.

Sequenced by immunoSEQ multiplex PCR; TCRdb stores in-frame clones only, minus some. The table records 20,000 to 25,000 clones, approximately 82% of them present only once. This clone came up once. Antigen specificity is unknown. Trimming left V 0 bases short and J 4 bases short, with 6 bases between. The germline V gene has CDR1 SGHNT and CDR2 YYREEE (reference sequence). There are 13 residues in the CDR3. The chain carries TRBV5-4 and TRBJ2-3; D is unclear. The sequences come from CD4+ or CD8+ T cells sorted from blood, collected in a trial of the OX40 agonist ivuxolimab. This TCR derives from an adult with an advanced solid tumor such as melanoma, head and neck, liver or kidney cancer. CDR3 sequence reads: CASSLDSADTQYF. Here the CDR3 DNA reads TGTGCCAGCAGCTTGGACTCCGCAGATACGCAGTATTTT.